These 17 T cell receptor beta chains originate from one sample sequenced in a study of human T cells and chemical hapten exposure (dated by TCRdb to the early 2020s). The library was generated by RACE. TCRdb shows the sequencer as NextSeq 500. The public reads were reanalyzed by TCRdb: fastp trimming at Q25, MiXCR alignment, in-frame beta chains only. Identical CDR3 protein sequences are pooled into one entry, listed with their most common genes and DNA. The sample table shows 40,000 to 50,000 distinct CDR3 sequences, and 4% are seen once. Around 26% of the sample is taken by the ten largest. According to the study, the label for this sample's time point signals: patch test 1, 2 weeks after DPC sensitization. The treatment or condition label of this sample denotes: therapeutic diphenylcyclopropenone sensitization with weekly scalp DPC. Total RNA was isolated from unfractionated whole blood collected in Tempus Blood RNA tubes.

The sequenced sample was whole blood, obtained in connection with sensitization to the hapten diphenylcyclopropenone (DPC). All receptors derive from a man aged 45-65 years with alopecia areata. Some clones in this sample may be carry-over from other donors' samples.

This clonotype came up many times. V gene TRBV7-9 combines with J gene TRBJ2-1, with 9 bases identical to TRBD1. V gave up 7 bases and J gave up 5 bases; unmatched junction bases: 9. The CDR3 has 15 amino acids. Germline values: CDR1 SEHNR, CDR2 FQNEAQ (reference sequence). The CDR3 coding sequence is TGTGCCAGCACCCCCGGGGACAGGGCCCACAATGAGCAGTTCTTC. Translated, it gives CASTPGDRAHNEQFF.

This clonotype was picked up many times. The V call is TRBV19, the J call TRBJ2-4; 9 bases line up with TRBD1. The length of the CDR3 is 16 residues. Germline CDR1 and CDR2: LNHDA and SQIVND (reference sequence). The V gene end was trimmed by 4 bases and the J gene end by 8 bases; junction bases not matched to a gene: 12. The CDR3 DNA sequence: TGTGCCAGTAGTAAGGGACAGGGCAGGATCGTCGACATTCAGTACTTC. Its protein product is CASSKGQGRIVDIQYF.

This clonotype was found many times. This chain uses TRBV20-1 with TRBJ1-4; TRBD1 agrees at 7 bases. Germline V lookup: CDR1 DFQATT, CDR2 SNEGSKA (reference sequence). The CDR3 runs to 15 residues. Trimming removed 2 bases from V and 4 bases from J; junction bases left unmatched: 7. CDR3 sequence reads: CSARTGTEHNEKLFF. In DNA form, the CDR3 reads TGCAGTGCTAGAACCGGGACAGAGCATAATGAAAAACTGTTTTTT.

Many counts were recorded for this clonotype. The chain uses TRBV11-2 and TRBJ1-6, with unresolved D. Germline loops: CDR1 SGHAT, CDR2 FQNNGV. CDR3 length: 13 residues. The V end was cut by 7 bases, the J end by 9 bases, with 13 bases between. The CDR3 DNA reads TGTGCCAGCACCGACACCATAAGTTCACCCCTCCACTTT. This encodes CASTDTISSPLHF. Full variable domain (remainder filled in from reference TRBV11-2 and TRBJ1-6): EAGVAQSPRYKIIEKRQSVAFWCNPISGHATLYWYQQILGQGPKLLIQFQNNGVVDDSQLPKDRFSAERLKGVDSTLKIQPAKLEDSAVYLCASTDTISSPLHFGNGTRLTVT.

This clonotype was counted ten times or more. The rearrangement links TRBV28 to TRBJ2-6, with 10 bases that match TRBD1. V trimming: 4 bases; J trimming: 2 bases; junction bases outside the gene matches: 5. Germline CDR1 is MDHEN and CDR2 is SYDVKM. CDR3 length equals 17 residues. DNA for the CDR3: TGTGCCAGCAGTTCTCCTGGACAGGGGGCTGGGGCCAACGTCCTGACTTTC. This sequence encodes CASSSPGQGAGANVLTF.

This clonotype appeared many times. The rearrangement joins TRBV29-1 to TRBJ1-5; 12 nucleotides align to TRBD1. The germline V gene encodes CDR1 SQVTM and CDR2 ANQGSEA. The CDR3 has 16 residues. Germline trimming cut 6 bases from V and 2 bases from J; bases unmatched to any gene: 8. The CDR3 protein is CSVGGTGGAGNQPQHF. The CDR3 nucleotides read TGCAGCGTCGGTGGGACAGGGGGCGCGGGCAATCAGCCCCAGCATTTT.

The chain has TRBV5-1 and TRBJ2-5, with D perhaps matching TRBD1 (6 bases). This CDR3 contains 16 residues. V gave up 2 bases and J gave up 3 bases, with 17 bases separating them. Germline CDR1 and CDR2: SGHRS and YFSETQ. The CDR3 sequence is CASSFDGRGAEETQYF. The CDR3 DNA is TGCGCCAGCAGCTTTGACGGCAGGGGAGCGGAAGAGACCCAGTACTTC.

The table lists this clonotype with many counts. The rearrangement uses TRBV27 and TRBJ1-6; D is perhaps TRBD1 (5 bases). Germline lookup yields CDR1 MNHEY and CDR2 SMNVEV (reference sequence). The germline V and J ends were trimmed by 0 bases and 9 bases, with 15 bases remaining between them. There are 16 residues in the CDR3. CDR3 protein: CASSLSVTTEVSPLHF. The CDR3 DNA is TGTGCCAGCAGTTTATCTGTAACGACAGAAGTTTCACCCCTCCACTTT.

This clonotype was observed at least ten times. As DNA, the CDR3 is TGTGCCAGCTCACCACGTGGACAGGGGTCGGACTATGGCTACACCTTC. Its translation: CASSPRGQGSDYGYTF. This rearrangement joins TRBV18 to TRBJ1-2; 9 bases are shared with TRBD1. The CDR3 runs to 16 residues. The V segment lost 1 base and the J segment 3 bases; nucleotides outside the gene matches: 6. The germline CDR1 and CDR2 sequences are KGHSH and LQKENI. The variable domain in full, with the rest retrieved from reference TRBV18 and TRBJ1-2, is NAGVMQNPRHLVRRRGQEARLRCSPMKGHSHVYWYRQLPEEGLKFMVYLQKENIIDESGMPKERFSAEFPKEGPSILRIQQVVRGDSAAYFCASSPRGQGSDYGYTFGSGTRLTVV.

This clonotype was counted many times. The chain uses TRBV29-1 and TRBJ1-1, with TRBD1 matching over 8 bases. The J segment lost 8 bases and the V segment lost 4 bases, leaving 12 bases of the junction unmatched. The CDR3 has 14 amino acids. CDR1 is SQVTM and CDR2 is ANQGSEA in the germline V gene. CDR3 residues: CSVGGQGARREAFF. For the CDR3, the DNA is TGCAGCGTTGGAGGGCAGGGGGCAAGGAGGGAAGCTTTCTTT.

This clonotype was counted ten times or more. The V and J genes are TRBV29-1 and TRBJ2-3; TRBD2 is a possible D gene (5 bases). Germline lookup yields CDR1 SQVTM and CDR2 ANQGSEA. The CDR3 covers 14 residues. V gave up 7 bases and J gave up 4 bases, with 18 bases separating them. The CDR3 nucleotides are TGCAGCGCATGGACCGGGAATGGGGCAGATACGCAGTATTTT. It encodes CSAWTGNGADTQYF.

The sample holds many counts of this clonotype. V is TRBV6-6 and J is TRBJ2-3; 7 bases are shared with TRBD2. This CDR3 contains 15 residues. Germline V gene data show CDR1 as MNHNY and CDR2 as SVGAGI (reference sequence). Trimming took 6 bases from V and 3 from J; bases not matched to a gene: 9. DNA of the CDR3: TGTGCCAGCAGACCCCTAGCGGTGGCGACAGATACGCAGTATTTT. Translated, it gives CASRPLAVATDTQYF.

This clonotype was seen at least ten times. The chain recombines TRBV5-5 with TRBJ2-1; 7 nucleotides match TRBD1. The CDR3 has 16 amino acids. V trimming: 6 bases; J trimming: 4 bases; junction bases outside the gene matches: 13. Germline V gene data show CDR1 as SGHKS and CDR2 as YYEKEE (reference sequence). The CDR3 region is CASMISRGQRYNEQFF. The CDR3 DNA reads TGTGCCAGCATGATAAGTCGGGGACAGCGTTACAATGAGCAGTTCTTC.

The chain couples TRBV20-1 to TRBJ2-3; D perhaps matches TRBD2 (6 bases). Germline CDR1 reads DFQATT; CDR2 reads SNEGSKA (reference sequence). CDR3 length equals 12 residues. CDR3 sequence reads: CRVGGGTDTQYF. CDR3 sequence (DNA): TGCAGAGTGGGGGGTGGCACAGATACGCAGTATTTT.

This clonotype was recorded many times. The V and J genes are TRBV5-1 and TRBJ2-3, with unresolved D. The CDR3 runs to 13 residues. V was cut by 2 bases and J by 5 bases, with 9 bases left in between. Per germline, CDR1 SGHRS and CDR2 YFSETQ. The CDR3 DNA reads TGCGCCAGCAGCTTCTCCGAAGGAGATACGCAGTATTTT. It encodes CASSFSEGDTQYF. Full variable domain (remainder filled in from reference TRBV5-1 and TRBJ2-3): KAGVTQTPRYLIKTRGQQVTLSCSPISGHRSVSWYQQTPGQGLQFLFEYFSETQRNKGNFPGRFSGRQFSNSRSEMNVSTLELGDSALYLCASSFSEGDTQYFGPGTRLTVL.

This clonotype was recorded many times. The V call is TRBV6-4, the J call TRBJ2-1; 8 bases are shared with TRBD2. Germline CDR1 is MRHNA and CDR2 is SNTAGT. This CDR3 region has 14 residues. V was pared by 4 bases and J by 6 bases, with 5 bases of the junction left unmatched. The chain's CDR3 is CASSALSGSNEQFF. CDR3 DNA sequence: TGTGCCAGCAGTGCCCTAAGCGGGAGCAATGAGCAGTTCTTC.

This clonotype was counted at least ten times. This sequence joins TRBV7-9 and TRBJ2-3, with unresolved D. The germline V gene has CDR1 SEHNR and CDR2 FQNEAQ (reference sequence). Trimming stripped 1 base from V and 2 bases from J, with 7 bases between. The CDR3 length is 14 residues. The CDR3 bases are TGTGCCAGCAGCTTAGGCGACATCACAGATACGCAGTATTTT. Its translation is CASSLGDITDTQYF. The whole variable domain, filled in from reference TRBV7-9 and TRBJ2-3, reads DTGVSQNPRHKITKRGQNVTFRCDPISEHNRLYWYRQTLGQGPEFLTYFQNEAQLEKSRLLSDRFSAERPKGSFSTLEIQRTEQGDSAMYLCASSLGDITDTQYFGPGTRLTVL.